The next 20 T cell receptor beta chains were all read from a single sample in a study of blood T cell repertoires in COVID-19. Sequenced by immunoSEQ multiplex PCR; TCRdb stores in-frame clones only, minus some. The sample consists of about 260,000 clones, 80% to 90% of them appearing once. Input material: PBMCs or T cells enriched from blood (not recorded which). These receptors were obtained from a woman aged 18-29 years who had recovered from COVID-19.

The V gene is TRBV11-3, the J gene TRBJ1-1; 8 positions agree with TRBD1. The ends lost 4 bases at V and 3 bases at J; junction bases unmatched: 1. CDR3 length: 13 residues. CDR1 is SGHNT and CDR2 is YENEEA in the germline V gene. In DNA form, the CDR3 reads TGTGCCAGCAGCTCGACAGGGGACACTGAAGCTTTCTTT. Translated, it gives CASSSTGDTEAFF.

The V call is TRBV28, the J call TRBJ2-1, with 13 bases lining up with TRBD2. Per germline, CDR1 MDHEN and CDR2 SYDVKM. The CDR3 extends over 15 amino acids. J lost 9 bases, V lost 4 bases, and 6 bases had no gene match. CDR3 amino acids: CASSYTSGGGIEQFF. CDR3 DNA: TGTGCCAGCAGTTATACTAGCGGGGGGGGAATTGAGCAGTTCTTC.

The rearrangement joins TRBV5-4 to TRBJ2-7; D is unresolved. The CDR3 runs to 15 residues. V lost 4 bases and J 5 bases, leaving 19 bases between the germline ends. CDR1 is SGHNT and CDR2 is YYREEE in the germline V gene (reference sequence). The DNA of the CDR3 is TGTGCCAGCAGCCCGGGTTTAGGTCCCTGGGACGAGCAGTACTTC. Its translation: CASSPGLGPWDEQYF.

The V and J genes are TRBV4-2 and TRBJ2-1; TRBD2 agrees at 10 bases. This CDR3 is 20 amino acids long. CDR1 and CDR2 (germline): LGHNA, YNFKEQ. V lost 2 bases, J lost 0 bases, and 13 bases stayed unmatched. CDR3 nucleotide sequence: TGTGCCAGCAGCCAAATAGTCGCTAGCGGGGGCCCCAGCTCCTACAATGAGCAGTTCTTC. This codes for CASSQIVASGGPSSYNEQFF.

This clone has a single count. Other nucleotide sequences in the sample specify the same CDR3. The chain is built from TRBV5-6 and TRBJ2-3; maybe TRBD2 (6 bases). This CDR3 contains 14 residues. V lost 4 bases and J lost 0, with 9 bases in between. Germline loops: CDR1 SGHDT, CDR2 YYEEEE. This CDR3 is CASSLGLSTDTQYF. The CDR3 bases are TGTGCCAGCAGCCTGGGACTTAGCACAGATACGCAGTATTTT.

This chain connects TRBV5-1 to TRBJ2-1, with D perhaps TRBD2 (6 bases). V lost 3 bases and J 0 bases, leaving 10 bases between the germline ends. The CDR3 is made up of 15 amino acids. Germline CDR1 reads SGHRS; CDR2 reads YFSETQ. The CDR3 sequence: CASSSPGLSYNEQFF. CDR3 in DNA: TGCGCCAGCAGCTCCCCGGGACTCTCCTACAATGAGCAGTTCTTC. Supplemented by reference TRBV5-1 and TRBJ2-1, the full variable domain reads KAGVTQTPRYLIKTRGQQVTLSCSPISGHRSVSWYQQTPGQGLQFLFEYFSETQRNKGNFPGRFSGRQFSNSRSEMNVSTLELGDSALYLCASSSPGLSYNEQFFGPGTRLTVL.

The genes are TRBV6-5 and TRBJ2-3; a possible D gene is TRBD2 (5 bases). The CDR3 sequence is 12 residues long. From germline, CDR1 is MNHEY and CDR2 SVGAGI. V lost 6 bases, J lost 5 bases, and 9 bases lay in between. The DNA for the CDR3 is TGTGCCAGCAGACCCAGCGGAGATACGCAGTATTTT. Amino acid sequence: CASRPSGDTQYF.

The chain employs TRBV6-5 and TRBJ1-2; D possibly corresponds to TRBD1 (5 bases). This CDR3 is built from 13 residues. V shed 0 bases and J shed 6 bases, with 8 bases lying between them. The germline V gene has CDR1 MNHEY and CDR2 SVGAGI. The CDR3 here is CASSYSGVDGYTF. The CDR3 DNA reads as TGTGCCAGCAGTTACTCAGGGGTAGATGGCTACACCTTC.

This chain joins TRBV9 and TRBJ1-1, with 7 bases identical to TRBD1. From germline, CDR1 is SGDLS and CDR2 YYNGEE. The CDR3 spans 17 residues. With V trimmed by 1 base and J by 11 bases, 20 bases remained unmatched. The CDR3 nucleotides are TGTGCCAGCAGCGTACAACAGGGGACCCTGCAGGGAAGCGTGGCTTTCTTT. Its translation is CASSVQQGTLQGSVAFF.

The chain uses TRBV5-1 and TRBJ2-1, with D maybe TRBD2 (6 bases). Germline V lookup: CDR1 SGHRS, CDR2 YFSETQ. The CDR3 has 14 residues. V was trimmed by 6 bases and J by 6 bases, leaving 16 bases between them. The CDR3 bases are TGCGCCAGCATGATGGGGGGAGTTTTCAATGAGCAGTTCTTC. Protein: CASMMGGVFNEQFF.

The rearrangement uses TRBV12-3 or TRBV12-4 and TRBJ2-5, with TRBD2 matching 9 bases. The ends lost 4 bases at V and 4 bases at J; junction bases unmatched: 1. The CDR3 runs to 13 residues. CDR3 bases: TGTGCCAGCAGTTCTAGCGGGGTAGAGACCCAGTACTTC. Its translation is CASSSSGVETQYF.

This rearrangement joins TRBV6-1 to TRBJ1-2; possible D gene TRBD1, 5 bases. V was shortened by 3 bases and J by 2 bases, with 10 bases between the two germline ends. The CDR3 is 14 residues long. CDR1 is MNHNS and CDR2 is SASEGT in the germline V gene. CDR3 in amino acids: CASSEGQGNYGYTF. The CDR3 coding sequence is TGTGCCAGCAGTGAGGGTCAGGGAAACTATGGCTACACCTTC.

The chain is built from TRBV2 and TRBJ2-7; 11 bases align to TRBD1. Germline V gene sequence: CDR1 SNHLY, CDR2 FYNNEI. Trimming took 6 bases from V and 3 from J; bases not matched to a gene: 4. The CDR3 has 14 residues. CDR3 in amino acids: CASRGTGGLYEQYF. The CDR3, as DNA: TGTGCCAGCAGAGGGACAGGGGGACTCTACGAGCAGTACTTC.

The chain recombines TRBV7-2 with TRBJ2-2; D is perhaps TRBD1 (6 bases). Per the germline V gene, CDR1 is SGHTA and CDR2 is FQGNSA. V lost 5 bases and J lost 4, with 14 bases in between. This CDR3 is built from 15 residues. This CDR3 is CASSLDRRRTGELFF. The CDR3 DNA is TGTGCCAGCAGCCTTGACAGGAGACGCACCGGGGAGCTGTTTTTT.

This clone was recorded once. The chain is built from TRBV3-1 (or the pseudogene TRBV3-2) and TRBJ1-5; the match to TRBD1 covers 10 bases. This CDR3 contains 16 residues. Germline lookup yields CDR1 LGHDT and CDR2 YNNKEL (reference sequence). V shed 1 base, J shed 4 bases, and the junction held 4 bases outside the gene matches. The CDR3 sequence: CASSQGDRGGNQPQHF. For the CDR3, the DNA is TGTGCCAGCAGCCAAGGGGACAGGGGCGGTAATCAGCCCCAGCATTTT.

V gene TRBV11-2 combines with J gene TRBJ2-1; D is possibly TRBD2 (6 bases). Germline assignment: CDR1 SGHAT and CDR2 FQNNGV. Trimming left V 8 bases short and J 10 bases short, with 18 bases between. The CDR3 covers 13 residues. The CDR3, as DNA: TGTGCCAGCGGGGGGACTGCCAGGGTGGAGCAGTTCTTC. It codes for CASGGTARVEQFF.

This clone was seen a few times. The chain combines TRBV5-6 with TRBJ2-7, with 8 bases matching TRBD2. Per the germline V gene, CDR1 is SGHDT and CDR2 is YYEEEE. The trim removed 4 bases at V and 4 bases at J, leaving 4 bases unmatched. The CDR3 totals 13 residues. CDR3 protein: CASSMGGGYEQYF. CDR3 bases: TGTGCCAGCAGCATGGGCGGGGGGTACGAGCAGTACTTC.

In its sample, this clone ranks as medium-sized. The CDR3 here is CASSARDSYEQYF. The CDR3 DNA reads as TGCGCCAGCAGCGCCAGGGACAGCTACGAGCAGTACTTC. The chain combines TRBV5-1 with TRBJ2-7, with 7 nucleotides matching TRBD1. With 4 bases clipped from V and 3 bases from J, the junction kept 4 bases outside the gene matches. Looked up from germline, CDR1 is SGHRS and CDR2 is YFSETQ. The CDR3 loop spans 13 amino acids.

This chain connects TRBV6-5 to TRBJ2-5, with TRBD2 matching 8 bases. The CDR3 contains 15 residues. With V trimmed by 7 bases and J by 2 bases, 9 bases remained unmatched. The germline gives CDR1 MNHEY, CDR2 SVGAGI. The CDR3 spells CASTRDAGGQETQYF. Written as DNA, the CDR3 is TGTGCCAGCACCCGAGATGCGGGGGGTCAAGAGACCCAGTACTTC.

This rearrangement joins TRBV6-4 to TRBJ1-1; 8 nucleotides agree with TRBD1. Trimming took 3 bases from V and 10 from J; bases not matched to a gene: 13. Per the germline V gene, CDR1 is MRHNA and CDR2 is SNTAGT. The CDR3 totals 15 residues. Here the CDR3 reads CASSEDREDFPVAFF. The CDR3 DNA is TGTGCCAGCAGTGAGGACAGGGAAGATTTCCCTGTAGCTTTCTTT.